The present TCR beta chain was sequenced within a study of T-cell memory formation after mild COVID-19. TCRdb analysed the 5' RACE reads with MiXCR anew, one entry per CDR3 protein. The sample yields under 450,000 distinct CDR3 sequences, about 25% seen once. This clonotype was seen a few times. The CDR3 has 15 residues. The J segment lost 2 bases and the V segment lost 4 bases, leaving 6 bases of the junction unmatched. Germline loops: CDR1 SGHRS, CDR2 YFSETQ. The receptor was isolated from an adult woman who had mild COVID-19 (a few samples of this study predate the infection). Cell type and time point are not known. The chain uses TRBV5-1 and TRBJ2-3, with TRBD2 matching 8 bases. The sequenced material came from PBMCs or a T cell subset sorted from them (not recorded which). CDR3 region: CASSQSSGLTDTQYF. CDR3 nucleotides: TGCGCCAGCAGCCAATCTAGCGGGCTCACAGATACGCAGTATTTT.